The clone carrying this T cell receptor beta chain occurred a few times. As yet, its antigen is unknown. This record belongs to a study of T cells in Graves' hyperthyroidism and ophthalmopathy. Subjects with ophthalmopathy showed a Clinical Activity Score no lower than 3, a NOSPECS grade no lower than 4, and a duration shorter than 3 months. The PBMCs had their origin in more than 9.5 ml of fresh peripheral blood. The CDR3 has 15 amino acids. With 0 bases removed from V and 5 bases from J, the gap between germline ends came to 8 bases. Germline values: CDR1 LGHDT, CDR2 YNNKEL (reference sequence). Amplification of TCR beta CDR3 regions used RNA as the template. The study used the HTBI primer set for a first-round RT-PCR of the TCR CDR3. TCRdb independently ran MiXCR on the multiplex PCR reads; one entry per CDR3 protein. The sample holds some 350,000 distinct CDR3 sequences; roughly 13% are singletons and the top ten take 30% to 40%.

Study-level findings and limits: Ophthalmopathy, which appeared later, was predicted by the model a median 6.5 months before onset.

Source material: blood. The clonotype comes from a woman aged 40-49 years with Graves' ophthalmopathy. V usage is TRBV3-1 and J usage is TRBJ1-6; D remains unclear. In DNA form, the CDR3 reads TGTGCCAGCAGCCAAGACGGGTGGAATAATTCACCCCTCCACTTT. This sequence encodes CASSQDGWNNSPLHF. Full variable domain (outside the CDR3, taken from reference TRBV3-1 and TRBJ1-6): DTAVSQTPKYLVTQMGNDKSIKCEQNLGHDTMYWYKQDSKKFLKIMFSYNNKELIINETVPNRFSPKSPDKAHLNLHINSLELGDSAVYFCASSQDGWNNSPLHFGNGTRLTVT.